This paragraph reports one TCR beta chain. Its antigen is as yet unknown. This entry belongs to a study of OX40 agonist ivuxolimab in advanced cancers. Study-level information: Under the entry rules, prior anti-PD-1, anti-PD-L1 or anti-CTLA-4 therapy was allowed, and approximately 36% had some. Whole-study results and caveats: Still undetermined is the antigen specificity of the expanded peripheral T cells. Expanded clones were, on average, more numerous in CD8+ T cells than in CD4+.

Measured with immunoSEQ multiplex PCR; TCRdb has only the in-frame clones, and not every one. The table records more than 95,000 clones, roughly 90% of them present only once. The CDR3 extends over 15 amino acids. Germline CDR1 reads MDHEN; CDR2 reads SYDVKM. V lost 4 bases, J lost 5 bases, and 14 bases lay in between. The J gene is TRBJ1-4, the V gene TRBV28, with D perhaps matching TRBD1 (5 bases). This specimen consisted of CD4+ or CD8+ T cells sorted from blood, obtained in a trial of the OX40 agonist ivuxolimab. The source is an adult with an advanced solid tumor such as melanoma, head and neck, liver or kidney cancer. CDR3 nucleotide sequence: TGTGCCAGCAGTTCCCAGGGCGCTGGAAATGAAAAACTGTTTTTT. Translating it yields CASSSQGAGNEKLFF.